These 27 T cell receptor beta chains share one sample of origin, sequenced in a study of molecular identifiers for immune sequencing clone quantification. TCRdb fed the PCR reads into MiXCR, producing one record per CDR3 protein. The sample shows about 510,000 distinct CDR3 sequences, roughly 23% of them seen only once. Specimen: naive CD8+ T cells from blood, with Jurkat cell RNA spiked in. Subset here: FACS-sorted CD8+CD4-CCR7+CD45RA+ naive T cells. These receptors were collected from a human donor in good health. Some libraries in this study had Jurkat cell RNA spiked in.

The table lists this clonotype with many counts. The J gene is TRBJ1-1, the V gene TRBV5-1; the D gene is possibly TRBD1 (5 bases). Germline CDR1 is SGHRS and CDR2 is YFSETQ. This CDR3 comprises 12 residues. V lost 5 bases and J lost 4, with 9 bases in between. The CDR3 nucleotides read TGCGCCAGCAGTGGGGGGAGCACTGAAGCTTTCTTT. Encoded protein: CASSGGSTEAFF.

Regarding this clonotype: This may arise from a read error, as a much more abundant clone is one base away. The V and J genes are TRBV10-3 and TRBJ2-5; 7 bases are shared with TRBD1. The junction had 2 bases not matched to a gene; V was cut back by 6 bases and J by 4 bases. Germline lookup yields CDR1 ENHRY and CDR2 SYGVKD. The CDR3 is made up of 12 amino acids. The CDR3 reads CAIRGGAETQYF. The CDR3 nucleotides are TGTGCCATCAGAGGGGGCGCAGAGACCCAGTACTTC.

This clonotype was recorded only once. A much more abundant neighbour one base away suggests this may be a read error. Written as DNA, the CDR3 is TGTGCCTGGAGCCTAGGCGTGAGAGCAACTAATGAAAAACTGCTTTTT. Translation: CAWSLGVRATNEKLLF. The chain carries TRBV30 and TRBJ1-4; D unclear. CDR1 GTSNPN and CDR2 SVGIG come from the germline V gene (reference sequence). The CDR3 runs to 16 residues. The whole variable domain, remainder taken from reference TRBV30 and TRBJ1-4, is SQTIHQWPATLVQPVGSPLSLECTVEGTSNPNLYWYRQAAGRGLQLLFYSVGIGQISSEVPQNLSASRPQDRQFILSSKKLLLSDSGFYLCAWSLGVRATNEKLLFGSGTQLSVL.

This clonotype was observed many times. The V and J genes are TRBV6-6 and TRBJ2-5, with no clear D. Germline-derived CDR1 and CDR2 are MNHNY and SVGAGI (reference sequence). Trimming pared 6 bases from V and 1 base from J, leaving 12 bases between. The CDR3 totals 14 residues. CDR3 sequence reads: CASREIRLQETQYF. CDR3 DNA sequence: TGTGCCAGCAGGGAAATCAGGCTCCAAGAGACCCAGTACTTC.

J is TRBJ1-4 and V is TRBV12-3 or TRBV12-4; D call uncertain. This CDR3 spans 15 amino acids. V shed 6 bases and J shed 0 bases, with 11 bases lying between them. CDR3 residues: CASRQSSSTNEKLFF. The CDR3 bases are TGTGCCAGCAGACAGTCATCTTCAACTAATGAAAAACTGTTTTTT.

The sample holds a few counts of this clonotype. The gene calls are TRBV12-3 or TRBV12-4 and TRBJ1-5, with 7 bases identical to TRBD1. The CDR3 has 14 residues. The V and J ends lost 3 bases and 6 bases, in that order; junction bases with no gene match: 5. The CDR3 loop is CASSFGQEGQPQHF. In DNA, the CDR3 is TGTGCCAGCAGTTTCGGACAGGAGGGTCAGCCCCAGCATTTT.

CDR3 protein: CASSQKQGYEQYF. The CDR3 nucleotides read TGCGCCAGCAGCCAAAAACAGGGGTACGAGCAGTACTTC. This chain joins TRBV4-1 and TRBJ2-7; 7 bases agree with TRBD1. The CDR3 has 13 amino acids. Germline V gene data show CDR1 as MGHRA and CDR2 as YSYEKL. V shed 2 bases and J 4 bases; nucleotides not matched to a gene: 2.

The table lists this clonotype with many counts. This sequence joins TRBV4-1 and TRBJ1-2; D might be TRBD1 (6 bases). The germline V gene has CDR1 MGHRA and CDR2 YSYEKL. Trimming removed 4 bases from V and 4 bases from J, with 19 bases in between. CDR3 length: 16 residues. CDR3 DNA: TGCGCCAGCAGCCTTACTCCCGGGACATTGGTCTATGGCTACACCTTC. This encodes CASSLTPGTLVYGYTF.

The V call is TRBV7-6, the J call TRBJ2-2, with 7 bases matching TRBD2. The J segment lost 4 bases and the V segment lost 3 bases, leaving 2 bases of the junction unmatched. The CDR3 contains 14 residues. Germline CDR1 and CDR2: SGHVS and FNYEAQ. CDR3 sequence: CASSLRGSTGELFF. The CDR3 nucleotides are TGTGCCAGCAGCTTGCGGGGGAGCACCGGGGAGCTGTTTTTT.

As for this clonotype: Given a much more abundant clone one base away, this may be a read error. This chain links TRBV6-5 with TRBJ2-5; D is ambiguous. The V gene's germline CDR1 is MNHEY and CDR2 SVGAGI. Trimming pared 6 bases from V and 4 bases from J, leaving 18 bases between. This CDR3 spans 15 amino acids. This CDR3 reads CASREARTHRETQYF. The CDR3 DNA follows: TGTGCCAGCAGAGAAGCGAGGACCCATCGAGAGACCCAGTACTTC.

V is TRBV6-5 and J is TRBJ1-2, with 10 bases that match TRBD1. The CDR3 extends over 14 amino acids. The J segment lost 2 bases and the V segment lost 5 bases, leaving 2 bases of the junction unmatched. Germline V gene data show CDR1 as MNHEY and CDR2 as SVGAGI. The CDR3 is CASSRGQGNYGYTF. The CDR3 region has the DNA TGTGCCAGCAGTCGGGGACAGGGGAACTATGGCTACACCTTC.

This clonotype was seen at least ten times. CDR3 DNA: TGCGCCAGCAGCCAGGGGACAGGGGGCCGCACAGATACGCAGTATTTT. Protein: CASSQGTGGRTDTQYF. The genes are TRBV4-3 and TRBJ2-3, with TRBD1 matching over 12 bases. V lost 3 bases and J lost 1; bases outside the gene matches: 2. CDR3 length: 16 amino acids. Per the germline V gene, CDR1 is LGHNA and CDR2 is YSLEER.

This clonotype was observed a few times. This chain links TRBV4-3 with TRBJ2-1; no reliable D call. Germline V gives CDR1 LGHNA, CDR2 YSLEER. The CDR3 covers 16 residues. V lost 0 bases and J lost 3, with 12 bases in between. In DNA, the CDR3 is TGCGCCAGCAGCCAAGAGCGCGGAACCAGCTACAATGAGCAGTTCTTC. Protein sequence: CASSQERGTSYNEQFF.

This chain links TRBV5-1 with TRBJ2-7, with 9 bases that match TRBD2. The length of the CDR3 is 15 residues. Germline loops: CDR1 SGHRS, CDR2 YFSETQ. The V and J ends lost 0 bases and 2 bases, in that order; junction bases with no gene match: 3. The chain's CDR3 is CASSLEREVTYEQYF. For the CDR3, the DNA is TGCGCCAGCAGCTTGGAGCGGGAGGTAACCTACGAGCAGTACTTC.

This clonotype was seen ten or more times. V gene TRBV28 combines with J gene TRBJ1-6; 8 bases line up with TRBD1. The CDR3 is made up of 15 amino acids. Looked up from germline, CDR1 is MDHEN and CDR2 is SYDVKM. The ends lost 3 bases at V and 5 bases at J; junction bases unmatched: 3. CDR3 nucleotide sequence: TGTGCCAGCAGTTTTGGACAGGGAAATAATTCACCCCTCCACTTT. Residues: CASSFGQGNNSPLHF.

As concerns this clonotype: Sequence at one end of the junction differs from germline and may be a read error. The V gene is TRBV4-3, the J gene TRBJ2-7; D could derive from TRBD1 or TRBD2 (6 bases each). Germline loops: CDR1 LGHNA, CDR2 YSLEER. This CDR3 is built from 13 residues. The chain's CDR3 is CASSPRGASERYF. CDR3 DNA sequence: TGCGCCAGCAGCCCAAGGGGGGCCAGCGAGCGGTACTTC.

In the case of this clonotype: This clone may be a read error of a much larger clone one base away. The chain uses TRBV6-5 and TRBJ1-1; 7 bases map to TRBD1. This CDR3 spans 13 amino acids. V lost 7 bases, J lost 8 bases, and 10 bases stayed unmatched. In germline, CDR1 is MNHEY, CDR2 SVGAGI. The CDR3 loop is CASKLTGDSEAFF. Here the CDR3 DNA reads TGTGCCAGCAAACTAACAGGGGACTCCGAAGCTTTCTTT.

This clonotype was observed at least ten times. V gene TRBV19 combines with J gene TRBJ2-3; D is ambiguous. Germline lookup yields CDR1 LNHDA and CDR2 SQIVND (reference sequence). The germline V and J ends were trimmed by 5 bases and 2 bases, with 20 bases remaining between them. There are 17 residues in the CDR3. The CDR3 DNA sequence: TGTGCCAGTAGTTCCCGGACCTATTCTGAACACACAGATACGCAGTATTTT. This sequence encodes CASSSRTYSEHTDTQYF.

This clonotype was seen many times. This sequence joins TRBV7-8 and TRBJ2-1; D tentatively reads TRBD1 or TRBD2 (5 bases each). Per germline, CDR1 SGHVS and CDR2 FQNEAQ. The CDR3 contains 13 residues. V lost 0 bases, J lost 8 bases, and 8 bases lay in between. CDR3 sequence (DNA): TGTGCCAGCAGCTTAGCGCGAGGGGATGAGCAGTTCTTC. Residues: CASSLARGDEQFF.

This chain uses TRBV27 with TRBJ2-7; the D is unclear. The germline CDR1 and CDR2 sequences are MNHEY and SMNVEV (reference sequence). There are 14 residues in the CDR3. V gave up 2 bases and J gave up 0 bases, with 8 bases separating them. CDR3 protein: CASSLVAASYEQYF. CDR3 in DNA: TGTGCCAGCAGTTTAGTTGCGGCCTCCTACGAGCAGTACTTC.

In this sample, this clonotype turned up many times. The chain recombines TRBV5-1 with TRBJ2-7, with 10 positions matching TRBD1. The CDR3 runs to 17 residues. CDR1 is SGHRS and CDR2 is YFSETQ in the germline V gene. The junction had 13 bases not matched to a gene; V was cut back by 2 bases and J by 5 bases. CDR3 amino acids: CASSLQHFGQGDDEQYF. CDR3 DNA: TGCGCCAGCAGCTTACAGCATTTCGGACAGGGGGACGACGAGCAGTACTTC.

This clonotype was recorded many times. V gene TRBV7-2 combines with J gene TRBJ1-4; 8 nucleotides match TRBD1. Germline values: CDR1 SGHTA, CDR2 FQGNSA. V shed 6 bases and J 2 bases; nucleotides not matched to a gene: 5. The CDR3 is made up of 15 amino acids. CDR3 loop: CASRADRGTNEKLFF. As DNA, the CDR3 is TGTGCCAGCAGAGCCGACAGGGGCACTAATGAAAAACTGTTTTTT. The entire variable domain, with the rest obtained from reference TRBV7-2 and TRBJ1-4, is as follows: GAGVSQSPSNKVTEKGKDVELRCDPISGHTALYWYRQSLGQGLEFLIYFQGNSAPDKSGLPSDRFSAERTGGSVSTLTIQRTQQEDSAVYLCASRADRGTNEKLFFGSGTQLSVL.

This clonotype came up many times. CDR3 sequence reads: CASSYGTPGELFF. CDR3 DNA sequence: TGTGCCAGCAGTTACGGGACGCCCGGGGAGCTGTTTTTT. This chain uses TRBV7-2 with TRBJ2-2; either TRBD1 or TRBD2 may fit D (5 bases each). With 6 bases removed from V and 6 bases from J, the gap between germline ends came to 11 bases. Germline V lookup: CDR1 SGHTA, CDR2 FQGNSA. The CDR3 spans 13 residues.

With regard to this clonotype: Given a much more abundant clone one base away, this may be a read error. The chain has TRBV6-5 and TRBJ1-1; D remains ambiguous. Trimming took off 1 base at V and 4 bases at J, with 10 bases between the two ends. Germline V gene data show CDR1 as MNHEY and CDR2 as SVGAGI. CDR3 length equals 14 residues. CDR3 bases: TGTGCCAGCAGTTACTACGGGGTATCCACTGAAGCTTTCTTT. Protein sequence: CASSYYGVSTEAFF.

To note about this clonotype: This is likely a read error, given that the CDR3 carries no conserved phenylalanine or tryptophan at its end. V is TRBV19 and J is TRBJ2-1; 8 bases match TRBD2. The CDR3 contains 16 residues. The V gene's germline CDR1 is LNHDA and CDR2 SQIVND (reference sequence). The junction had 10 bases not matched to a gene; V was cut back by 1 base and J by 8 bases. Written as DNA, the CDR3 is TGTGCCAGTAGTATAGTTCGGGGACTAGGTTTCGATGAGCAGTTCCTC. Its translation is CASSIVRGLGFDEQFL.

This clonotype was seen repeatedly, ten times or more. The V gene is TRBV6-2 or TRBV6-3, the J gene TRBJ2-3; 11 nucleotides match TRBD2. V was pared by 4 bases and J by 2 bases, with 8 bases of the junction left unmatched. The CDR3 consists of 17 residues. The germline CDR1 and CDR2 sequences are MNHEY and SVGEGT. CDR3 DNA sequence: TGTGCCAGCAGTTCCGTCGGACTAGCGGGCAACACAGATACGCAGTATTTT. This codes for CASSSVGLAGNTDTQYF.

CDR3 in amino acids: CASSMELAGSDTQYF. The CDR3 DNA sequence: TGTGCCAGTAGTATGGAACTAGCGGGCTCAGATACGCAGTATTTT. The V gene is TRBV19, the J gene TRBJ2-3, with TRBD2 matching 9 bases. This CDR3 has 15 amino acids. Germline V gene sequence: CDR1 LNHDA, CDR2 SQIVND (reference sequence). V lost 3 bases to trimming and J lost 4 bases; unmatched junction nucleotides: 5.